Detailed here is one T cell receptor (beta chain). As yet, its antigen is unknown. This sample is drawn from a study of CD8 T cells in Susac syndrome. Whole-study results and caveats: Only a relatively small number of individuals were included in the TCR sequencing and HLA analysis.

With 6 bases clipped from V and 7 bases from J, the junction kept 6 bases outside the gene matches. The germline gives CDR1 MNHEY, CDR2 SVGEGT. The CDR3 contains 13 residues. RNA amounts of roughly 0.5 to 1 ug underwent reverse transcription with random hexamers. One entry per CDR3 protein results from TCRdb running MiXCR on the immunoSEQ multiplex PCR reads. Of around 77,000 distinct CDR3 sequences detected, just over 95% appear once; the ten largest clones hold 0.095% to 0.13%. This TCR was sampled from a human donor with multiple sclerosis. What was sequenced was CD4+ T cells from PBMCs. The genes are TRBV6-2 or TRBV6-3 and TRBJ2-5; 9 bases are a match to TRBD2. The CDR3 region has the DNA TGTGCCAGCAGGGGACTAGCTGCATGGACCCAGTACTTC. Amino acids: CASRGLAAWTQYF.